This T cell receptor beta chain is from a study of cytomegalovirus exposure and HLA in healthy donors. The wider study: A prior study identified 100 million to 130 million unique TCR beta sequences from 150 million to 200 million T cells. Study findings and constraints: Later analysis found that TCR beta chains associated with HLA were more clonally expanded than other, equally common chains. Indistinguishable V segments, including TRBV6-2 and TRBV6-3, were excluded. Reportedly, cytomegalovirus status was diagnosed with high sensitivity and specificity.

This clone showed up just a few times. Its cognate antigen is unknown. The PCR had 60 Vbeta and 13 Jbeta primers. TCRdb keeps only in-frame clones here, not all; method: immunoSEQ multiplex PCR. The profile shows about 120,000 clones, roughly three quarters of them singletons. CDR1 is SGHAT, CDR2 FQDESV, per germline (reference sequence). This CDR3 is 14 amino acids long. V shed 5 bases and J 1 base; nucleotides not matched to a gene: 4. Sequenced: PBMCs. The receptor comes from a woman younger than 35 in good health and CMV-seropositive. J is TRBJ2-7 and V is TRBV11-1; 8 bases are shared with TRBD2. The CDR3 nucleotides are TGTGCCAGCAGCGGACTAGCAAGATCCTACGAGCAGTACTTC. This encodes CASSGLARSYEQYF. Combining the CDR3 with reference TRBV11-1 and TRBJ2-7 gives the whole variable domain EAEVAQSPRYKITEKSQAVAFWCDPISGHATLYWYRQILGQGPELLVQFQDESVVDDSQLPKDRFSAERLKGVDSTLKIQPAELGDSAMYLCASSGLARSYEQYFGPGTRLTVT.